A single sample gave rise to the 23 T cell receptor beta chains below, sequenced in a study of T-cell reconstitution after alpha-beta-depleted transplantation in children. Preparing the TCRbeta library involved the use of unique molecular identifiers. A single record per CDR3 protein comes from TCRdb applying MiXCR to the PCR reads. The sample records 150,000 to 250,000 distinct CDR3 sequences, 5.5% to 7% being singletons. Specimen: PBMCs, collected before TCRalphabeta/CD19-depleted stem cell transplant. These receptor sequences come from a girl under three years old with combined immunodeficiency, due to receive a stem cell transplant.

Ten or more counts support this clonotype. J is TRBJ2-1 and V is TRBV27; 9 bases match TRBD2. Germline V gene sequence: CDR1 MNHEY, CDR2 SMNVEV (reference sequence). This CDR3 spans 16 amino acids. J was trimmed by 8 bases and V by 5 bases; bases with no gene match: 13. The CDR3 DNA sequence: TGTGCCAGCAGTAGGAGTGGGGGACTAGCATTACATGAGCAGTTCTTC. It encodes CASSRSGGLALHEQFF.

This clonotype was found a few times. This chain links TRBV28 with TRBJ2-1; 8 bases match TRBD1. V was pared by 6 bases and J by 0 bases, with 10 bases of the junction left unmatched. This CDR3 has 17 residues. Germline V CDR1 and CDR2: MDHEN, SYDVKM. The CDR3 nucleotides read TGTGCCAGCAGCCCAAACCCTACAGGGGGCTCCTACAATGAGCAGTTCTTC. Translating it yields CASSPNPTGGSYNEQFF. The entire variable domain, with the rest obtained from reference TRBV28 and TRBJ2-1, is as follows: DVKVTQSSRYLVKRTGEKVFLECVQDMDHENMFWYRQDPGLGLRLIYFSYDVKMKEKGDIPEGYSVSREKKERFSLILESASTNQTSMYLCASSPNPTGGSYNEQFFGPGTRLTVL.

This clonotype was seen at least ten times. V and J are TRBV7-2 and TRBJ2-7, with TRBD2 identical over 9 bases. The CDR3 has 14 residues. V gave up 3 bases and J gave up 4 bases; unmatched junction bases: 4. Germline CDR1 reads SGHTA; CDR2 reads FQGNSA. The CDR3 protein is CASSFSGSLYEQYF. The CDR3 DNA sequence: TGTGCCAGCAGCTTTAGCGGGAGTCTGTACGAGCAGTACTTC.

The sample holds a few counts of this clonotype. The chain joins TRBV6-5 to TRBJ1-1; TRBD1 agrees at 7 bases. The CDR3 has 14 residues. Trimming cost V 2 bases and J 0 bases; bases outside gene matches: 0. Germline CDR1 and CDR2: MNHEY and SVGAGI. CDR3 nucleotides: TGTGCCAGCAGTTACAGGGGGCTGAACACTGAAGCTTTCTTT. Translating gives CASSYRGLNTEAFF.

The table lists this clonotype with many counts. The chain has TRBV7-2 and TRBJ1-2; 7 nucleotides match TRBD1. With V trimmed by 2 bases and J by 2 bases, 5 bases remained unmatched. The CDR3 contains 15 residues. Germline loops: CDR1 SGHTA, CDR2 FQGNSA. The CDR3 region has the DNA TGTGCCAGCAGCTTACCGGGACAGAAGAACTATGGCTACACCTTC. Protein sequence: CASSLPGQKNYGYTF. Based on the CDR3 plus reference TRBV7-2 and TRBJ1-2, the full variable domain is GAGVSQSPSNKVTEKGKDVELRCDPISGHTALYWYRQSLGQGLEFLIYFQGNSAPDKSGLPSDRFSAERTGGSVSTLTIQRTQQEDSAVYLCASSLPGQKNYGYTFGSGTRLTVV.

This chain uses TRBV3-1 with TRBJ1-1, with D possibly being TRBD1 (5 bases). This CDR3 region has 16 residues. Germline V lookup: CDR1 LGHDT, CDR2 YNNKEL (reference sequence). Between the trimmed V and J ends, which lost 2 bases and 1 base, there was a span of 14 bases. CDR3 bases: TGTGCCAGCAGCCAACCGGGACCGGGGAGGAACACTGAAGCTTTCTTT. It yields the protein CASSQPGPGRNTEAFF.

Note on this clonotype: It may be a read error: a sequence one base away is much more abundant. DNA of the CDR3: TGTGCCAGCAGCCCTACCACTGAAGCTTTCTTT. It encodes CASSPTTEAFF. The V gene is TRBV7-9, the J gene TRBJ1-1; D remains unclear. V was cut by 5 bases and J by 4 bases, with 5 bases left in between. Germline values: CDR1 SEHNR, CDR2 FQNEAQ (reference sequence). The length of the CDR3 is 11 residues.

This clonotype has more than one count but fewer than ten. The chain is built from TRBV7-8 and TRBJ2-1; possibly TRBD2 for D (5 bases). CDR1 is SGHVS, CDR2 FQNEAQ, per germline. The CDR3 has 16 amino acids. V lost 5 bases to trimming and J lost 8 bases, with 22 bases between them. The CDR3, as DNA: TGTGCCAGCAGCGCCCACTTACGGGCGGGTGTGGATGAGCAGTTCTTC. Translating it yields CASSAHLRAGVDEQFF.

This clonotype was counted between two and nine times. This rearrangement joins TRBV7-9 to TRBJ1-5, with D unclear. Germline values: CDR1 SEHNR, CDR2 FQNEAQ (reference sequence). Trimming cost V 4 bases and J 4 bases, with 11 bases left between them. This CDR3 contains 14 residues. CDR3 amino acids: CASSSSADNQPQHF. For the CDR3, the DNA is TGTGCCAGCAGCTCCTCCGCGGATAATCAGCCCCAGCATTTT.

This clonotype was recorded many times. The V call is TRBV7-6, the J call TRBJ2-7; no firm D call. The ends were cut back, 3 bases at V and 2 bases at J, with 8 bases in the middle. The CDR3 covers 13 residues. Per the germline V gene, CDR1 is SGHVS and CDR2 is FNYEAQ. This chain's CDR3 is CASSFDGTYEQYF. CDR3 coding DNA: TGTGCCAGCAGCTTCGACGGTACCTACGAGCAGTACTTC. The full variable domain, its missing parts supplied by reference TRBV7-6 and TRBJ2-7, is GAGVSQSPRYKVTKRGQDVALRCDPISGHVSLYWYRQALGQGPEFLTYFNYEAQQDKSGLPNDRFSAERPEGSISTLTIQRTEQRDSAMYRCASSFDGTYEQYFGPGTRLTVT.

In this sample, this clonotype turned up many times. The chain carries TRBV25-1 and TRBJ2-1; 13 bases align to TRBD2. The CDR3 contains 17 residues. Unmatched junction bases numbered 12, after V lost 7 bases and J lost 6 bases. From germline, CDR1 is MGHDK and CDR2 SYGVNS. The CDR3 coding sequence is TGTGCCAGCACCCAACCCAATACTAGCGGGAGGGGCAATGAGCAGTTCTTC. This sequence encodes CASTQPNTSGRGNEQFF.

This clonotype was seen many times. The chain links TRBV5-1 to TRBJ2-1; D not certain. Per the germline V gene, CDR1 is SGHRS and CDR2 is YFSETQ. Trimming cost V 4 bases and J 9 bases, with 8 bases left between them. This CDR3 comprises 11 residues. Here the CDR3 DNA reads TGCGCCAGCAGCACCCCCACTGAGCAGTTCTTC. Amino acids: CASSTPTEQFF.

The J gene is TRBJ2-5, the V gene TRBV7-3; 8 nucleotides line up with TRBD2. Germline values: CDR1 SGHTA, CDR2 FQGTGA. The CDR3 loop spans 15 amino acids. V trimming: 3 bases; J trimming: 5 bases; junction bases outside the gene matches: 8. The CDR3 DNA sequence: TGTGCCAGCAGCTTGACGGGGGGGGCCCTGGAGACCCAGTACTTC. Translation gives CASSLTGGALETQYF.

The table lists this clonotype with many counts. The chain employs TRBV29-1 and TRBJ1-2; 8 nucleotides line up with TRBD1. The germline gives CDR1 SQVTM, CDR2 ANQGSEA. The length of the CDR3 is 13 residues. Trimming removed 6 bases from V and 2 bases from J; junction bases left unmatched: 5. The CDR3, as DNA: TGCAGCGTAATAGACAGGGGAAACTATGGCTACACCTTC. It translates to CSVIDRGNYGYTF.

This clonotype came up many times. This chain joins TRBV27 and TRBJ2-2, with TRBD2 matching 8 bases. Trimming cost V 6 bases and J 6 bases; bases outside gene matches: 6. In germline, CDR1 is MNHEY, CDR2 SMNVEV (reference sequence). The CDR3 is made up of 14 amino acids. The CDR3 sequence: CASSPGLGAGELFF. In DNA form, the CDR3 reads TGTGCCAGCAGCCCGGGACTAGGGGCCGGGGAGCTGTTTTTT.

This clonotype occurred a few times. The gene calls are TRBV12-3 or TRBV12-4 and TRBJ1-2, with unresolved D. The CDR3 spans 13 residues. Trimming took off 3 bases at V and 6 bases at J, with 11 bases between the two ends. The CDR3 reads CASSLAQLNGYTF. The CDR3 DNA follows: TGTGCCAGCAGTTTGGCACAATTAAATGGCTACACCTTC.

This clonotype showed up many times. The J gene is TRBJ2-3, the V gene TRBV10-3; 13 positions match TRBD2. Germline values: CDR1 ENHRY, CDR2 SYGVKD. This CDR3 comprises 17 residues. The V and J ends lost 8 bases and 9 bases, in that order; junction bases with no gene match: 17. CDR3 sequence reads: CAIRSGTSGEDLRTQYF. The DNA for the CDR3 is TGTGCCATCCGATCTGGGACTAGCGGGGAAGATTTGAGGACGCAGTATTTT.

This clonotype was seen repeatedly, ten times or more. The rearrangement joins TRBV28 to TRBJ2-1, with D perhaps assigned TRBD1 or TRBD2 (6 bases each). Deletions cut 2 bases from V and 7 bases from J, with 12 bases between. In germline, CDR1 is MDHEN, CDR2 SYDVKM. CDR3 length: 14 residues. CDR3 amino acids: CASSLGGPRNEQFF. CDR3 nucleotide sequence: TGTGCCAGCAGTTTAGGGGGGCCCAGGAATGAGCAGTTCTTC.

A note on this clonotype: A much larger clone lies a single base off, so this may be a read error. The limits of the CDR3 on the DNA are not certain, so only TCRdb's listed CDR3 is given. The chain recombines TRBV12-3 or TRBV12-4 with TRBJ2-5; the table names TRBD2, a call not compared with the DNA. The CDR3 length is 15 residues, termini included. The CDR3: CASTFFGLAGETQYF.

This clonotype was seen ten or more times. The chain has TRBV7-3 and TRBJ2-1, with TRBD2 matching 7 bases. The V gene's germline CDR1 is SGHTA and CDR2 FQGTGA. The CDR3 runs 14 residues. V lost 5 bases, J lost 7 bases, and 8 bases stayed unmatched. The CDR3 loop is CASSQDQGGNEQFF. The CDR3 DNA follows: TGTGCCAGCAGCCAAGACCAGGGAGGGAATGAGCAGTTCTTC.

The sample holds many counts of this clonotype. The chain has TRBV4-2 and TRBJ2-5; TRBD1 matches 10 bases. Losses at the gene ends were 5 bases for V and 1 base for J; bases not matched to a gene: 7. This CDR3 has 16 residues. Germline CDR1 reads LGHNA; CDR2 reads YNFKEQ. The CDR3 region is CASSGVGQGFQETQYF. Written as DNA, the CDR3 is TGTGCCAGCAGCGGGGTGGGACAGGGGTTCCAAGAGACCCAGTACTTC.

This clonotype has a count of ten or more. The chain has TRBV12-3 or TRBV12-4 and TRBJ2-3; the match to TRBD2 covers 7 bases. Unmatched junction bases numbered 8, after V lost 4 bases and J lost 1 base. CDR3 size: 16 residues. CDR3 loop: CASSSLPSGGTDTQYF. The DNA for the CDR3 is TGTGCCAGCAGTTCCCTCCCTAGCGGTGGCACAGATACGCAGTATTTT.

This clonotype was detected only a few times. The V gene is TRBV7-3, the J gene TRBJ1-6; TRBD1 matches at 7 bases. The germline V gene has CDR1 SGHTA and CDR2 FQGTGA. The ends lost 0 bases at V and 10 bases at J; junction bases unmatched: 12. This CDR3 spans 17 amino acids. The CDR3 reads CASSLTGGTVASSPLHF. The DNA of the CDR3 is TGTGCCAGCAGCTTAACGGGGGGGACAGTGGCTTCGTCACCCCTCCACTTT.